The 8 T cell receptor beta chains listed next were all sequenced from one sample in a study of T cell responses to AZD1222 COVID-19 vaccine. The data were produced by immunoSEQ multiplex PCR, yet TCRdb's version contains in-frame clones alone and is incomplete. The sample holds tens of thousands of clones; more than 75% are singletons and the top ten take 20% to 25%. The sample in question was peripheral blood, obtained on day 0 of AZD1222 vaccination. The source of these receptors is an adult in good health.

This clone was counted once. CDR3 amino acids: CASSLGTASYEQYF. CDR3 in DNA: TGTGCCAGCTCACTCGGGACTGCGTCCTACGAGCAGTACTTC. J is TRBJ2-7 and V is TRBV18; possibly TRBD2 for D (6 bases). This CDR3 comprises 14 residues. V lost 4 bases, J lost 1 base, and 11 bases lay in between. Germline assignment: CDR1 KGHSH and CDR2 LQKENI.

V and J are TRBV11-2 and TRBJ1-1; 8 nucleotides align to TRBD1. V lost 3 bases and J lost 4; bases outside the gene matches: 10. CDR3 length: 16 amino acids. CDR1 is SGHAT, CDR2 FQNNGV, per germline. The CDR3 here is CASSFGQGADTTEAFF. Here the CDR3 DNA reads TGTGCCAGCAGCTTCGGGCAGGGGGCGGATACCACTGAAGCTTTCTTT.

CDR3 DNA: TGTGCCAGTAGTATTATAGAAACGGGGCTGGCTGGCTACACCTTC. It specifies CASSIIETGLAGYTF. The V and J genes are TRBV19 and TRBJ1-2; weak D call: TRBD1 (5 bases). The V gene's germline CDR1 is LNHDA and CDR2 SQIVND (reference sequence). This CDR3 region has 15 residues. The V and J ends lost 3 bases and 7 bases respectively, with 18 bases between them.

The chain is built from TRBV4-3 and TRBJ2-3; maybe TRBD2 (6 bases). The germline V gene encodes CDR1 LGHNA and CDR2 YSLEER. There are 13 residues in the CDR3. Trimming shortened V by 1 base and J by 10 bases, and 12 bases separated the two germline ends. DNA of the CDR3: TGCGCCAGCAGCCAAGCTCCCGGGAGAGCGCAGTATTTT. Protein sequence: CASSQAPGRAQYF.

The chain is built from TRBV3-1 (or the pseudogene TRBV3-2) and TRBJ1-3; no definite D call. The CDR3 has 13 residues. Trimming left V 4 bases short and J 3 bases short, with 7 bases between. CDR1 is LGHDT and CDR2 is YNNKEL in the germline V gene (reference sequence). This chain's CDR3 is CASSLRLGNTIYF. Written as DNA, the CDR3 is TGTGCCAGCAGCCTTCGGCTTGGAAACACCATATATTTT.

This clone was detected only a few times. J is TRBJ1-2 and V is TRBV7-6; 7 bases fit TRBD1. Germline values: CDR1 SGHVS, CDR2 FNYEAQ. J gave up 4 bases and V 0 bases, and 5 bases lay outside the gene matches. The CDR3 length is 15 residues. Here the CDR3 reads CASSLARTGSYGYTF. CDR3 DNA sequence: TGTGCCAGCAGCTTAGCCCGGACAGGTTCCTATGGCTACACCTTC.

This sequence joins TRBV13 and TRBJ1-1; maybe TRBD1 (5 bases). The germline gives CDR1 PRHDT, CDR2 FYEKMQ (reference sequence). V lost 6 bases, J lost 4 bases, and 15 bases lay in between. This CDR3 is 14 amino acids long. The CDR3 sequence is CASRRGGMSTEAFF. The DNA of the CDR3 is TGTGCCAGCAGACGTGGGGGGATGAGCACTGAAGCTTTCTTT.

CDR3 coding DNA: TGTGCCAGCAGCCAAGATACCGACAGTACCAGGCCGGGAGGAGGGGAGCTGTTTTTT. Protein sequence: CASSQDTDSTRPGGGELFF. The J gene is TRBJ2-2, the V gene TRBV4-2, with TRBD2 identical over 7 bases. The CDR3 totals 19 residues. V lost 0 bases, J lost 8 bases, and 18 bases stayed unmatched. CDR1 is LGHNA, CDR2 YNFKEQ, per germline.